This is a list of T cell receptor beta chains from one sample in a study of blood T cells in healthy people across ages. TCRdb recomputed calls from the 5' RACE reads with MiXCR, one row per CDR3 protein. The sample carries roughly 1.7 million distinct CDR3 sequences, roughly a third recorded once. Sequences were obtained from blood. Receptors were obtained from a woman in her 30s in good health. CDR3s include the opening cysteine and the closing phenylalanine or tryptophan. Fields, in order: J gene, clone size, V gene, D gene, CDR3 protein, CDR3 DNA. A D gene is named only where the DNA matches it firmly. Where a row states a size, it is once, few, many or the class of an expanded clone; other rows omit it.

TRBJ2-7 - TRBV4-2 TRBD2 CASSQDNGLAGSYEQYF TGTGCCAGCAGCCAAGACAATGGTCTAGCGGGGTCCTACGAGCAGTACTTC
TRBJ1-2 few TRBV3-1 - CASSQQRGYTF TGTGCCAGCAGCCAACAGAGAGGCTACACCTTC
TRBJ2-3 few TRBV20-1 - CSAKRPGTDTQYF TGCAGTGCCAAGCGGCCCGGGACAGATACGCAGTATTTT
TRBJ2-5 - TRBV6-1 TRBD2 CASRSLAEPQETQYF TGTGCCAGCAGGAGTCTAGCGGAGCCACAAGAGACCCAGTACTTC
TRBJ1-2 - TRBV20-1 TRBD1 CSASPGQGDYGYTF TGCAGTGCGTCACCGGGACAGGGTGACTATGGCTACACCTTC
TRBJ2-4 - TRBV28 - CAGSLRDSKNIQYF TGTGCCGGCAGTTTGAGGGATTCCAAAAACATTCAGTACTTC
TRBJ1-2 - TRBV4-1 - CASRAVTGPSNYGYTF TGCGCCAGCAGGGCCGTGACAGGCCCATCCAACTATGGCTACACCTTC
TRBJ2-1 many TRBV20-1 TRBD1 CSARDDGQGPNEQFF TGCAGTGCTAGAGATGACGGACAGGGGCCCAATGAGCAGTTCTTC
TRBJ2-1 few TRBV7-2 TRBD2 CASSLLAGGQNNEQFF TGTGCCAGCAGCTTATTAGCGGGGGGACAAAACAATGAGCAGTTCTTC
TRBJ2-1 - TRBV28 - CASSPASGRNGHNEQFF TGTGCCAGCAGTCCCGCCTCCGGGCGGAACGGGCACAATGAGCAGTTCTTC
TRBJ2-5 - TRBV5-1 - CASSLGLAGTTAETQYF TGCGCCAGCAGCTTAGGGTTGGCCGGGACAACTGCGGAGACCCAGTACTTC
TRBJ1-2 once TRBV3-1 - CASSQGATADGYTF TGTGCCAGCAGCCAAGGGGCGACGGCGGATGGCTACACCTTC
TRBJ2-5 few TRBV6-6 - CASSTRGTQETQYF TGTGCCAGCAGTACTCGGGGAACCCAAGAGACCCAGTACTTC
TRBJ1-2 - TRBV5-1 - CASSLRQSNDGYTF TGCGCCAGCAGCTTGCGACAGTCTAACGATGGCTACACCTTC
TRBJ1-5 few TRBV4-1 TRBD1 CASSLGQVLSSNQPQHF TGCGCCAGCAGCCTCGGACAGGTTCTTAGTAGCAATCAGCCCCAGCATTTT
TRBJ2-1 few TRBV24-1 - CATSGRPYNEQFF TGTGCCACCAGTGGACGTCCCTACAATGAGCAGTTCTTC
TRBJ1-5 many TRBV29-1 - CSVGGRAGNQPQHF TGCAGCGTTGGTGGGCGGGCTGGCAATCAGCCCCAGCATTTT
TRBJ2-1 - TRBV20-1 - CSARGFRFQQFF TGCAGTGCTAGGGGTTTTCGTTTCCAGCAGTTCTTC
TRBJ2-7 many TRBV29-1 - CSVEATGKAYEQYF TGCAGCGTTGAGGCTACAGGCAAGGCCTACGAGCAGTACTTC
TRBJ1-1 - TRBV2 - CASSGVNIEAFF TGTGCCAGCAGCGGAGTAAACATTGAAGCTTTCTTT
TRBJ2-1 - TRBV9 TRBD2 CASSATLGGLGKGEQFF TGTGCCAGCAGCGCCACCCTGGGGGGACTAGGGAAGGGTGAGCAGTTCTTC
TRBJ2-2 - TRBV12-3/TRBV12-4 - CASSLEITTGELFF TGTGCCAGCAGTTTAGAGATTACCACCGGGGAGCTGTTTTTT
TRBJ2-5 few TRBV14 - CASRRGGTVQETQYF TGTGCCAGTCGGAGAGGGGGAACAGTACAAGAGACCCAGTACTTC
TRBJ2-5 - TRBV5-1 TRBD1 CASSEGQCRTQYF TGCGCCAGCAGCGAGGGACAGTGCAGGACCCAGTACTTC
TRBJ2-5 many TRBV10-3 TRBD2 CAISEASAGGPETQYF TGTGCCATCAGTGAAGCCTCAGCGGGAGGGCCGGAGACCCAGTACTTC
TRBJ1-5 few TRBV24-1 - CATSDLNRALSNQPQHF TGTGCCACCAGTGATCTTAACAGGGCGTTAAGCAATCAGCCCCAGCATTTT
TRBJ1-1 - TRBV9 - CASSVDGATRTEAFF TGTGCCAGCAGCGTAGATGGTGCGACCCGAACTGAAGCTTTCTTT
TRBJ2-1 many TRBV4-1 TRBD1 CASSQGTGGYNEQFF TGCGCCAGCAGCCAAGGGACAGGGGGCTACAATGAGCAGTTCTTC
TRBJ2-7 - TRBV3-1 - CASSQDWQTYEQYF TGTGCCAGCAGCCAAGACTGGCAAACCTACGAGCAGTACTTC
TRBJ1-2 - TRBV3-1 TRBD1 CASSQYLEGADGYTF TGTGCCAGCAGCCAATATTTAGAGGGGGCAGATGGCTACACCTTC
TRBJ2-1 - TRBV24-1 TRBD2 CATSSGGGYNEQFF TGTGCCACCAGTTCAGGCGGGGGATACAATGAGCAGTTCTTC
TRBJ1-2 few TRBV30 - CAWRAGRGGYTF TGTGCCTGGAGGGCAGGACGAGGCGGCTACACCTTC
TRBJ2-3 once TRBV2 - CASSADFRPDTQYF TGTGCCAGCAGCGCGGACTTCCGCCCAGATACGCAGTATTTT
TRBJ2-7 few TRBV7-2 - CASSFYLGTSYEQYF TGTGCCAGCAGCTTTTACCTTGGGACTTCCTACGAGCAGTACTTC
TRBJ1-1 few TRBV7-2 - CASSPLTPLTEAFF TGTGCCAGCAGCCCCCTTACACCCCTCACTGAAGCTTTCTTT
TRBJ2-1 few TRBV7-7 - CASSLYSDYNNEQFF TGTGCCAGCAGCTTATACTCCGACTACAACAATGAGCAGTTCTTC
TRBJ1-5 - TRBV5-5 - CASSWVMGNRPQHF TGTGCCAGCAGCTGGGTAATGGGGAATCGGCCCCAGCATTTT
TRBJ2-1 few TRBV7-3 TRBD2 CASSLTGRGTDEQFF TGTGCCAGCAGCTTAACGGGGCGGGGGACCGATGAGCAGTTCTTC
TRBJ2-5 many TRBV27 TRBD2 CASSGTNQETQYF TGTGCCAGCAGCGGGACTAACCAAGAGACCCAGTACTTC
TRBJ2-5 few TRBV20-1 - CSATRGRETQYF TGCAGTGCTACAAGGGGTCGGGAGACCCAGTACTTC
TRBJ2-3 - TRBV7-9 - CASSLESRADTQYF TGTGCCAGCAGCCTAGAATCCCGCGCAGATACGCAGTATTTT
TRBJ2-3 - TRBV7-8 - CASSPLGGALTDTQYF TGTGCCAGCAGCCCCCTGGGGGGGGCCTTGACAGATACGCAGTATTTT
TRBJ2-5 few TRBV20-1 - CSARESYRETQYF TGCAGTGCTAGAGAGAGTTATCGGGAGACCCAGTACTTC
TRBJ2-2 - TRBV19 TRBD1 CASSTGTGGNTGELFF TGTGCCAGTAGTACCGGGACAGGGGGAAACACCGGGGAGCTGTTTTTT
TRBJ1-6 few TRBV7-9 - CASSSDGPLHF TGTGCCAGCAGCTCAGACGGACCCCTCCACTTT